Below, 19 T cell receptor beta chains from the same sample are listed, as sequenced in a study of breast tumors, draining lymph nodes, adjacent tissues. A single record per CDR3 protein comes from TCRdb applying MiXCR to the multiplex PCR reads. The top ten clones hold approximately 3.6% of a sample with approximately 250,000 distinct CDR3 sequences, less than 35% of them seen once. Samples came from axillary lymph nodes draining the breast cancer. Sequenced: axillary lymph node tissue. Receptors were obtained from a female donor with breast cancer. Some clones in this sample may be carry-over from other donors' samples.

Ten or more counts support this clonotype. One junction end does not reproduce the germline sequence, and a read error may be involved. The V and J genes are TRBV5-6 and TRBJ1-2; TRBD1 matches 12 bases. This CDR3 has 12 amino acids. Germline CDR1 and CDR2: SGHDT and YYEEEE. CDR3 in amino acids: CASSPGTGGLLF. In DNA form, the CDR3 reads TGTGCCAGCAGCCCTGGGACAGGGGGCCTCCTCTTC.

This clonotype was found many times. The V call is TRBV7-9, the J call TRBJ2-1; D may be TRBD1 (6 bases). Trimming removed 1 base at V and 12 bases at J, with 13 bases between. The CDR3 has 13 residues. The germline gives CDR1 SEHNR, CDR2 FQNEAQ (reference sequence). The CDR3 protein is CASSLGQVRGQFF. In DNA form, the CDR3 reads TGTGCCAGCAGCTTAGGACAGGTCAGAGGGCAGTTCTTC. The variable domain in full, with the rest retrieved from reference TRBV7-9 and TRBJ2-1, is DTGVSQNPRHKITKRGQNVTFRCDPISEHNRLYWYRQTLGQGPEFLTYFQNEAQLEKSRLLSDRFSAERPKGSFSTLEIQRTEQGDSAMYLCASSLGQVRGQFFGPGTRLTVL.

The sample holds many counts of this clonotype. The chain carries TRBV20-1 and TRBJ2-7; D perhaps matches TRBD1 (6 bases). CDR1 and CDR2 from the germline V gene are DFQATT and SNEGSKA (reference sequence). Trimming pared 0 bases from V and 6 bases from J, leaving 27 bases between. The CDR3 extends over 18 amino acids. As DNA, the CDR3 is TGCAGTGCTAGAGATAGAGGGGGTAGGAGGTTCGTTGAGGGCGAGCAGTACTTC. Its protein product is CSARDRGGRRFVEGEQYF.

On this clonotype itself: A clone one base away is much larger, so this may be a read error. The rearrangement links TRBV7-9 to TRBJ2-3; 9 bases align to TRBD2. Germline CDR1 and CDR2: SEHNR and FQNEAQ (reference sequence). This CDR3 region has 16 residues. The DNA for the CDR3 is TGTACCAGCAGCTTAGGAGCGGGGGGCTACACAGATACGCAGTATTTT. This translates into CTSSLGAGGYTDTQYF.

This clonotype appeared once. V and J are TRBV9 and TRBJ1-3, with a possible D match to TRBD1 (6 bases). The V end lost 1 base, the J end lost 0 bases, and 26 bases lay between the germline ends. This CDR3 region has 21 residues. Germline V gives CDR1 SGDLS, CDR2 YYNGEE. CDR3 nucleotide sequence: TGTGCCAGCAGCGTATTTGACAGTCCAACCAGGGGACCGACCTCTGGAAACACCATATATTTT. Its translation: CASSVFDSPTRGPTSGNTIYF. The complete variable domain, with remaining parts taken from reference TRBV9 and TRBJ1-3, reads DSGVTQTPKHLITATGQRVTLRCSPRSGDLSVYWYQQSLDQGLQFLIQYYNGEERAKGNILERFSAQQFPDLHSELNLSSLELGDSALYFCASSVFDSPTRGPTSGNTIYFGEGSWLTVV.

The gene calls are TRBV10-3 and TRBJ2-6, with 11 bases lining up with TRBD1. Germline V CDR1 and CDR2: ENHRY, SYGVKD. CDR3 length equals 18 residues. Germline trimming cut 10 bases from V and 0 bases from J; bases unmatched to any gene: 11. The CDR3 nucleotides are TGTGCCACCGCGGGCGCAGGGACAGGGGGCTCTGGGGCCAACGTCCTGACTTTC. This translates into CATAGAGTGGSGANVLTF.

This sequence joins TRBV19 and TRBJ1-3; a possible D gene is TRBD1 (6 bases). This CDR3 has 16 amino acids. The V end was cut by 6 bases, the J end by 8 bases, with 23 bases between. Germline V CDR1 and CDR2: LNHDA, SQIVND (reference sequence). In DNA, the CDR3 is TGTGCCAGTAGCGTAAGGGGGATCGACTATGGCTACACCATATATTTT. This translates into CASSVRGIDYGYTIYF.

This rearrangement joins TRBV12-3 or TRBV12-4 to TRBJ2-2; the D is unclear. The CDR3 totals 15 residues. V shed 5 bases and J shed 1 base, with 11 bases lying between them. The CDR3 DNA reads TGTGCCAGCAGTCGCCCCGCTGAGAACACCGGGGAGCTGTTTTTT. It yields the protein CASSRPAENTGELFF.

This clonotype was picked up many times. The V and J genes are TRBV15 and TRBJ1-2, with TRBD1 identical over 9 bases. Trimming cost V 1 base and J 7 bases; bases outside gene matches: 4. CDR3 size: 14 residues. CDR1 and CDR2 (germline): LNHNV, YYDKDF (reference sequence). The CDR3 spells CATSRGDRVSGYTF. The DNA for the CDR3 is TGTGCCACCAGCAGAGGGGACAGGGTTAGTGGCTACACCTTC. The full variable domain, in which reference TRBV15 and TRBJ1-2 provide the parts outside the CDR3, is DAMVIQNPRYQVTQFGKPVTLSCSQTLNHNVMYWYQQKSSQAPKLLFHYYDKDFNNEADTPDNFQSRRPNTSFCFLDIRSPGLGDTAMYLCATSRGDRVSGYTFGSGTRLTVV.

At least ten counts were recorded for this clonotype. CDR3 coding DNA: TGTGCCAGCAGCCGCACGCACGGGGGTGTTGGTACCGGGGAGCTGTTTTTT. Amino acid sequence: CASSRTHGGVGTGELFF. The chain links TRBV7-3 to TRBJ2-2; a possible D gene is TRBD2 (6 bases). Deletions cut 5 bases from V and 5 bases from J, with 21 bases between. This CDR3 region has 17 residues. Germline V gene sequence: CDR1 SGHTA, CDR2 FQGTGA.

The rearrangement joins TRBV7-3 to TRBJ2-5; 7 bases are a match to TRBD2. The CDR3 totals 15 residues. V lost 4 bases to trimming and J lost 4 bases; unmatched junction nucleotides: 9. Germline loops: CDR1 SGHTA, CDR2 FQGTGA. CDR3 amino acids: CASSYLWGGGETQYF. CDR3 DNA: TGTGCCAGCAGCTACCTGTGGGGGGGGGGAGAGACCCAGTACTTC. The full variable domain, in which reference TRBV7-3 and TRBJ2-5 provide the parts outside the CDR3, is GAGVSQTPSNKVTEKGKYVELRCDPISGHTALYWYRQSLGQGPEFLIYFQGTGAADDSGLPNDRFFAVRPEGSVSTLKIQRTERGDSAVYLCASSYLWGGGETQYFGPGTRLLVL.

A few counts support this clonotype. This chain uses TRBV5-6 with TRBJ2-5; TRBD2 agrees at 12 bases. The V gene's germline CDR1 is SGHDT and CDR2 YYEEEE. The junction had 6 bases not matched to a gene; V was cut back by 2 bases and J by 4 bases. The length of the CDR3 is 16 residues. CDR3 nucleotides: TGTGCCAGCAGCTTCCCTAGCGGGGGGGGAGCAGAGACCCAGTACTTC. Residues: CASSFPSGGGAETQYF.

This clonotype showed up many times. The chain couples TRBV18 to TRBJ1-6; TRBD1 matches 9 bases. Germline V CDR1 and CDR2: KGHSH, LQKENI. The CDR3 covers 17 residues. The V gene end was trimmed by 3 bases and the J gene end by 6 bases; junction bases not matched to a gene: 9. CDR3 DNA: TGTGCCAGCTCACCCTTTCCGGGACAGGGAGGTAATTCACCCCTCCACTTT. It translates to CASSPFPGQGGNSPLHF.

This clonotype was observed many times. The chain recombines TRBV11-3 with TRBJ1-5; a possible D gene is TRBD1 (5 bases). Trimming left V 1 base short and J 3 bases short, with 10 bases between. The CDR3 has 15 residues. The germline gives CDR1 SGHNT, CDR2 YENEEA. CDR3 coding DNA: TGTGCCAGCAGCTTAGGGGACGGAAACAATCAGCCCCAGCATTTT. Protein sequence: CASSLGDGNNQPQHF.

The chain is built from TRBV2 and TRBJ2-7, with 13 bases identical to TRBD2. CDR1 is SNHLY and CDR2 is FYNNEI in the germline V gene. V lost 6 bases to trimming and J lost 5 bases; unmatched junction nucleotides: 7. The length of the CDR3 is 15 residues. The CDR3 sequence is CASRGTSGTIHEQYF. The CDR3, as DNA: TGTGCCAGCAGGGGGACTAGCGGGACAATCCACGAGCAGTACTTC. Full variable domain (rest looked up from reference TRBV2 and TRBJ2-7): EPEVTQTPSHQVTQMGQEVILRCVPISNHLYFYWYRQILGQKVEFLVSFYNNEISEKSEIFDDQFSVERPDGSNFTLKIRSTKLEDSAMYFCASRGTSGTIHEQYFGPGTRLTVT.

There are many counts of this clonotype. The rearrangement uses TRBV7-6 and TRBJ2-1, with 7 bases lining up with TRBD2. Unmatched junction bases numbered 9, after V lost 1 base and J lost 0 bases. The CDR3 extends over 18 amino acids. Per the germline V gene, CDR1 is SGHVS and CDR2 is FNYEAQ. The CDR3 DNA follows: TGTGCCAGCAGCTTAGGCGCTCTACGCGGGAGCTCCTACAATGAGCAGTTCTTC. Translated, it gives CASSLGALRGSSYNEQFF.

The chain recombines TRBV14 with TRBJ1-2; D call uncertain. The CDR3 contains 14 residues. Germline V gene lookup returns CDR1 SGHDN and CDR2 FVKESK. V was cut by 3 bases and J by 6 bases, with 14 bases left in between. The CDR3 region is CASSHQDGYNGYTF. As DNA, the CDR3 is TGTGCCAGCAGCCATCAGGACGGTTATAATGGCTACACCTTC.

This clonotype has ten or more counts. The chain couples TRBV9 to TRBJ2-1; 7 bases are shared with TRBD2. CDR1 SGDLS and CDR2 YYNGEE come from the germline V gene. The trim removed 0 bases at V and 0 bases at J, leaving 6 bases unmatched. The CDR3 is 17 amino acids. The CDR3 region has the DNA TGTGCCAGCAGCGTAGAGACTAGCTACAGCTCCTACAATGAGCAGTTCTTC. Its protein is CASSVETSYSSYNEQFF.

J is TRBJ2-3 and V is TRBV7-1; possible D gene TRBD2, 6 bases. TRBV7-1 is treated as an ORF (open reading frame) with a function not yet certain. The CDR3 consists of 15 residues. Trimming pared 4 bases from V and 5 bases from J, leaving 16 bases between. DNA for the CDR3: TGTGCCAGCAGCTACAGAGGAGGGGCTTTAGATACGCAGTATTTT. It specifies CASSYRGGALDTQYF.